This TCR beta chain was sequenced during a study of blood T cell repertoires in COVID-19. As for the study in general: COVID-19 samples, acute and convalescent, were from the United States, Italy and Spain. Sources were T cells, B-cell-depleted T cells, or PBMCs; the material itself was cDNA or gDNA.

The CDR3 is made up of 15 amino acids. V gave up 5 bases and J gave up 5 bases, with 17 bases separating them. Germline assignment: CDR1 SGHTA and CDR2 FQGTGA. Original handling: Quantification of nucleated cells was approximated via reference gene primer amplification. Using immunoSEQ multiplex PCR, the repertoire was profiled, and TCRdb retains in-frame clones only, with some absent. The D gene and trimming were derived from the DNA, and the V and J assignments and clone size from that table. There are around 50,000 clones in the sample; 85% to 90% occur only once, and 1.2% to 1.5% lies in the top ten.

The receptor was derived from a man aged 60 to 69 with acute or convalescent COVID-19. This chain uses TRBV7-3 with TRBJ2-3, with TRBD1 as a possible D gene (7 bases). Sequenced: peripheral blood. The CDR3 coding sequence is TGTGCCAGCAGCGCTCGACAGGGACTGCGAGATACGCAGTATTTT. Translating it yields CASSARQGLRDTQYF.